The rows below give T cell receptor beta chains drawn from one sample of a study of sequential checkpoint blockade in melanoma. Assay: immunoSEQ multiplex PCR; the TCRdb copy retains only in-frame clones and omits some. There are more than 1,200 clones in the sample; about 25% occur only once, and approximately 10% lies in the top ten. The sample consisted of tumor tissue (inferred from file names), taken from a patient given nivolumab and ipilimumab in sequence. These receptor sequences come from a human donor with melanoma. The CDR3 runs from the conserved cysteine through the conserved F or W. A D gene is named only where the DNA matches it firmly. Not every row has a clone size; where given, it reads once, few, many or a size class.

d_call j_call cdr3_length clone_size v_call cdr3_aa cdr3_nt
. TRBJ1-1 17 large TRBV11-3 CASSHRAAVSQNTEAFF TGTGCCAGCAGCCACCGAGCGGCAGTCTCTCAGAACACTGAAGCTTTCTTT
. TRBJ1-2 15 . TRBV19 CASSTSHTVNYGYTF TGTGCCAGTAGTACCTCTCATACGGTTAACTATGGCTACACCTTC
. TRBJ2-7 15 . TRBV11-3 CASSPRLPGHYEQYF TGTGCCAGCAGCCCACGACTACCGGGTCACTACGAGCAGTACTTC
. TRBJ1-4 15 . TRBV19 CASSAPREGNEKLFF TGTGCCAGTTCAGCCCCCAGGGAGGGTAATGAAAAACTGTTTTTT
TRBD2 TRBJ2-3 17 . TRBV27 CASGTSGRDVDFDTQYF TGTGCCAGTGGGACTAGCGGGAGAGACGTCGATTTTGATACGCAGTATTTT
. TRBJ1-1 17 few TRBV6-8 CASSYDLTGPSRTEAFF TGTGCCAGCAGTTACGATCTTACAGGGCCCTCAAGGACTGAAGCTTTCTTT
. TRBJ2-3 16 . TRBV7-5 CASSSSSGSPTDTQYF TGTGCCAGCAGCTCTTCTAGCGGGAGTCCCACAGATACGCAGTATTTT
. TRBJ2-3 12 . TRBV29-1 CSVVGNSDTQYF TGCAGCGTTGTGGGTAATTCAGATACGCAGTATTTT
TRBD1 TRBJ2-7 14 large TRBV9 CASSVGDRSYEQYF TGTGCCAGCAGCGTAGGGGACAGGTCCTACGAGCAGTACTTC
. TRBJ2-1 15 large TRBV11-3 CASSLVWGAADEQFF TGTGCCAGCAGCTTGGTATGGGGAGCGGCTGATGAGCAGTTCTTC
. TRBJ2-7 12 . TRBV29-1 CSILRGSYEQYF TGCAGCATTCTCAGGGGCTCCTACGAGCAGTACTTC
. TRBJ2-3 14 . TRBV5-1 CASSRDLEGDTQYF TGCGCCAGCAGCCGGGACTTGGAGGGAGATACGCAGTATTTT
TRBD2 TRBJ2-1 16 few TRBV11-3 CASSLSAGLAGDEQFF TGTGCCAGCAGCTTATCCGCGGGACTAGCGGGTGATGAGCAGTTCTTC
TRBD2 TRBJ2-1 14 few TRBV9 CASSVQAGDNEQFF TGTGCCAGCAGCGTACAAGCGGGAGACAATGAGCAGTTCTTC
. TRBJ1-1 15 medium-sized TRBV11-3 CASSSAPGGHTEAFF TGTGCCAGCAGTTCCGCCCCCGGGGGGCACACTGAAGCTTTCTTT
. TRBJ1-1 14 few TRBV18 CASSPGTVNTEAFF TGTGCCAGCTCACCTGGGACGGTCAACACTGAAGCTTTCTTT
. TRBJ1-1 13 . TRBV30 CAWSVRLNTEAFF TGTGCCTGGAGTGTACGCCTGAACACTGAAGCTTTCTTT
TRBD1 TRBJ1-1 14 medium-sized TRBV11-3 CASSSTGAYTEAFF TGTGCCAGCAGCTCCACAGGGGCCTACACTGAAGCTTTCTTT
TRBD1 TRBJ2-7 15 . TRBV9 CASSVRPGGLYEQYF TGTGCCAGCAGCGTTAGGCCAGGGGGCCTCTACGAGCAGTACTTC
TRBD1 TRBJ1-2 16 once TRBV18 CASSPFPTGLSYGYTF TGTGCCAGCTCACCGTTCCCGACAGGGCTATCCTATGGCTACACCTTC
TRBD1 TRBJ2-7 12 large TRBV6-8 CASSPTGVEQYF TGTGCCAGCAGCCCGACAGGGGTCGAGCAGTACTTC
. TRBJ1-2 13 . TRBV10-3 CAISESGGYGYTF TGTGCCATCAGTGAGTCTGGGGGCTATGGCTACACCTTC
. TRBJ2-2 16 few TRBV6-8 CASSANKNTRAGELFF TGTGCCAGCAGTGCGAACAAAAACACTAGGGCCGGGGAGCTGTTTTTT
TRBD2 TRBJ2-3 16 once TRBV5-1 CASSPLAGVAGDTQYF TGCGCCAGCAGCCCGCTAGCGGGAGTTGCTGGGGATACGCAGTATTTT
. TRBJ1-2 14 . TRBV18 CASSPGAKTIGYTF TGTGCCAGCTCACCTGGCGCAAAAACGATTGGCTACACCTTC
. TRBJ2-7 13 few TRBV6-8 CASSSASVDEQYF TGTGCCAGCAGTTCAGCGTCGGTCGACGAGCAGTACTTC
. TRBJ2-7 14 . TRBV7-6 CASSKRDASYEQYF TGTGCCAGCAGCAAACGGGACGCCTCCTACGAGCAGTACTTC
TRBD1 TRBJ1-1 13 few TRBV18 CASSGDRVAEAFF TGTGCCAGTTCGGGCGACAGGGTGGCTGAAGCTTTCTTT
TRBD2 TRBJ2-4 21 . TRBV19 CASSLRTPGTSDRSTKNIQYF TGTGCCAGTAGTTTACGGACGCCCGGGACTAGTGATCGCTCCACCAAAAACATTCAGTACTTC
. TRBJ1-1 14 medium-sized TRBV9 CASSPRIGGTEAFF TGTGCCAGCAGCCCCAGAATTGGCGGAACTGAAGCTTTCTTT
. TRBJ1-1 13 few TRBV18 CASSTGPNTEAFF TGTGCCAGTTCGACAGGACCAAACACTGAAGCTTTCTTT
. TRBJ2-5 14 . TRBV18 CASSPSFVAETQYF TGTGCCAGCTCACCGTCTTTTGTAGCGGAGACCCAGTACTTC
. TRBJ2-3 15 few TRBV11-3 CASSFSSSSTDTQYF TGTGCTAGCAGCTTCAGTAGTTCTAGCACAGATACGCAGTATTTT